One TCR beta chain is described in this entry. What it binds is unknown. These data are taken from a study of post-analysis software for immune sequencing data. The germline CDR1 and CDR2 sequences are SGDLS and YYNGEE. The V gene lost 0 bases and the J gene lost 4 bases, with 8 bases spanning the gap. This CDR3 has 14 amino acids. Sequencing libraries made from TCR beta cDNA carried unique molecular identifiers. MiXCR, applied by TCRdb to the PCR reads, yields one record per CDR3 protein. The table includes roughly 650,000 distinct CDR3 sequences, around 60% detected once. Study-wide results and caveats: People with multiple sclerosis had a significantly lower normalized Chao1 diversity than controls did. TRBV5-6, TRBV5-1 and TRBV20-1 belonged to a set of a few TRBV segments that were more frequent in patients than controls.

Sequences were obtained from blood. The receptor was isolated from a girl aged 2 to 10 with multiple sclerosis. The chain carries TRBV9 and TRBJ2-1; a weak D match, TRBD1 (6 bases). The CDR3, as DNA: TGTGCCAGCAGCGTAGGGGGACAATACAATGAGCAGTTCTTC. The encoded protein is CASSVGGQYNEQFF.